This T cell receptor (beta chain) derives from a study of blood T cell repertoires in COVID-19. Study in general: Sources were T cells, B-cell-depleted T cells, or PBMCs; the material itself was cDNA or gDNA.

The Seattle patients, enrolled during active infection, were followed longitudinally. As originally analysed: It was from reference gene primer amplification that nucleated cell counts were estimated. Here immunoSEQ multiplex PCR was the method, and the copy in TCRdb shows in-frame clones only, minus some. The DNA was the basis for D and trimming; V, J and clone size are from that table. The sample consists of around 270,000 clones, around 87% of them appearing once. The V gene end was trimmed by 3 bases and the J gene end by 4 bases; junction bases not matched to a gene: 5. This CDR3 spans 15 amino acids. Germline V gives CDR1 SGHVS, CDR2 FQNEAQ.

The sequencing input was peripheral blood. The clonotype originates from a woman aged 55 to 70 with COVID-19, enrolled during active disease. The genes are TRBV7-8 and TRBJ1-1; 10 bases agree with TRBD1. CDR3 residues: CASSLGQGIGTEAFF. CDR3 sequence (DNA): TGTGCCAGCAGCTTGGGACAGGGGATCGGCACTGAAGCTTTCTTT.